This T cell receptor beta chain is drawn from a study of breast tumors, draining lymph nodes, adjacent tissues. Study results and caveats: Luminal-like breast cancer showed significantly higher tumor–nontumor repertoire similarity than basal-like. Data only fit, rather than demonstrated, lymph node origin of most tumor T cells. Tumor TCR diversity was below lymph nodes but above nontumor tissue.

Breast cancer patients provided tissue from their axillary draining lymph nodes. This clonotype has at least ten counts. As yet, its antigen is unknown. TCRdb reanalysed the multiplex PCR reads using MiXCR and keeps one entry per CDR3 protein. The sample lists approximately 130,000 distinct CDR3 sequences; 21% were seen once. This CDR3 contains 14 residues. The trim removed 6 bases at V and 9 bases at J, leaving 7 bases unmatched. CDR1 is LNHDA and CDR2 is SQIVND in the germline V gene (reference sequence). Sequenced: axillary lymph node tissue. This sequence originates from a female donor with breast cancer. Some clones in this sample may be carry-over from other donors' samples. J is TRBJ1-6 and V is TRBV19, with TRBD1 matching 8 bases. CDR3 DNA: TGTGCCAGTAGACCGGGACAGGATATTTCACCCCTCCACTTT. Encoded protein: CASRPGQDISPLHF.